What follows is one TCR beta chain and its context. Its antigen target is currently unknown. One base away there is no much larger clone; base qualities are not given. V is shortened by 6 bases, J by 6 bases, and the region joining them spans 16 bases. Taken from the germline V gene (reference sequence), the CDR1 and CDR2 loops are DFQATT and SNEGSKA. The CDR3 runs 13 amino acids, cysteine and phenylalanine included. Only the CDR3 region is kept as DNA, spanning 39 bases read in frame from base 1. This specimen comes from a study of blood T cells in healthy people across ages (dated by TCRdb to the mid-2010s). In the study overall: In model experiments, template switching captured roughly one uniquely barcoded TCR beta cDNA molecule for every two T cells. To track age-related changes in TCR beta repertoire diversity, the study relied on deep sequencing normalized with unique cDNA molecular identifiers. Two additional independent replicas of 1 million unique cDNA reads from the same blood draw were analyzed for two donors (one aged 18 to 29 and one aged 80 or older). Donors of different ages were randomly distributed across sequencing lanes to avoid experimental bias. The donors were split into four age groups: young (average 16 years), middle-aged (39), aged (roughly 65) and long-lived (about 82). The paper's findings and limits, for the study overall: Because profiling used bulk unsorted PBMCs, naive and antigen-experienced compartments could not be compared conclusively. As age increased, observed TCR beta diversity per million T cells dropped in a roughly linear way, and a significant reduction was already evident by age 40. A strong correlation was found between observed TCR beta diversity and the percentage of naive T cells measured by flow cytometry. Because donor CMV infection status was unknown, age-related changes in expanded clonotypes were potentially confounded. Estimates of total diversity based on one million sequenced T cells were regarded as lower bounds and as underestimates. Compared with the aged group, the long-lived group had more naive CD4+ T cells, fewer expanded clones and increased TCR diversity, a pattern suggesting age selection.

Systemically healthy Caucasian individuals from Russia, around 39 in total and aged about 6 to 95 years, were included as donors. Approximately 9 milliliters of peripheral blood were collected from each donor into EDTA-treated Vacutainer tubes. Ficoll-Paque density-gradient centrifugation was used to isolate PBMCs, with at least 6 million per sample. Trizol reagent was used to extract total RNA from PBMCs, with at least 5.5 micrograms per sample. Naive CD45RAhigh/CD27high T cell percentages were measured by flow cytometry on a PBMC aliquot from every donor. Libraries were made using 5' RACE. The instrument given in TCRdb is Illumina HiSeq 2500. The second PCR ran for roughly 7 to 12 cycles and used a J-beta primer mix along with a sample-barcoded 5' primer. A unique molecular identifier was introduced onto each TCR beta cDNA molecule by a template-switch 5' adaptor carrying 12 random nucleotides. Each sample yielded at least 2.5 million CDR3-containing paired-end reads. All of the RNA was converted into first-strand cDNA using the Mint cDNA synthesis kit, with a TRBC-specific oligonucleotide serving as the primer. All cDNA was treated with uracil-DNA glycosylase and then went through a first 18-cycle PCR with the universal primers M1SS and BC2_uni_R. As for how the authors treated the data: Normalization of each sample was performed by random selection of 1 million high-quality reads, each carrying a distinct molecular identifier. Reads with shared molecular identifiers were discarded instead of being binned into consensus sequences. CDR3 identification, clonotype clustering and error correction used MiTCR with a Q25 quality threshold and the strictest error-elimination algorithm. A nonparametric unseen species model with Euler transformation was used to estimate lower-bound total TCR beta diversity. TCRdb cleaned the public reads at Q25 with fastp, built clones with MiXCR and kept in-frame beta chains. One record per CDR3 amino acid sequence lists the most common genes and DNA. TCRdb's processing, not the authors' own work, is the source of the V and J calls. The table for this sample lists more than 800,000 distinct CDR3 sequences; less than 35% of them were counted only once. The ten largest make up 17% of the sample.

This receptor was taken from a woman of 80 years or more in good health. The specimen sequenced was blood. The rearranged chain carries TRBV20-1 and TRBJ2-3, with the D call perhaps TRBD1 or TRBD2, each one matching 5 bases. CDR3 region: CSAADLGTDTQYF. The sequenced DNA: TGCAGTGCCGCAGACCTAGGGACCGATACGCAGTATTTT.